This TCR beta chain stems from a study of early T cells in non-severe SARS-CoV-2 infection. The germline gives CDR1 SGHRS, CDR2 YFSETQ. V dropped 4 bases and J dropped 3; count of bases not matched to a gene: 12. CDR3 length equals 18 residues. The TCR library protocol attached unique molecular identifiers to the individual cDNA molecules. One entry per CDR3 protein, called by TCRdb with MiXCR from the 5' RACE reads. The repertoire includes approximately 23,000 distinct CDR3 sequences, approximately 4.4% of them detected once, and around 4.2% sits in the top ten. This clonotype occurred many times. This clonotype originated in an adult who was a healthcare worker with PCR-confirmed SARS-CoV-2 infection or an uninfected control (not recorded which). Sequencing was done on a sample of whole blood. The chain uses TRBV5-1 and TRBJ2-7; 14 bases fit TRBD2. The CDR3 loop reads CASSTGGLAGGPNYEQYF. The DNA for the CDR3 is TGCGCCAGCAGCACCGGAGGACTAGCGGGGGGACCCAACTACGAGCAGTACTTC.